The rows below give T cell receptor beta chains drawn from one sample of a study of identical twins. A single record per CDR3 protein comes from TCRdb applying MiXCR to the 5' RACE reads. The sample lists 500,000 to 600,000 distinct CDR3 sequences; 22% were seen once. The sample was also linked to a second study, of T cells expressing NK-cell markers.

The sample comprised CD4+ T cells sorted from blood. The receptors originated from a woman younger than 35 in good health. The conserved cysteine and the conserved F or W are not part of the CDR3 here. The order of the fields is V gene, J gene, D gene, CDR3 protein. The D gene is left open where the match is weak.

TRBV10-3	TRBJ2-3	NA	AIRGGLGRDTQY
TRBV12-3/TRBV12-4	TRBJ1-1	NA	ASSLAVVMNTEAF
TRBV5-1	TRBJ2-6	TRBD1	ASSLVGPTGLRGANVLT
TRBV5-5	TRBJ2-3	TRBD1	ASIRGGQGATDTQY
TRBV12-3/TRBV12-4	TRBJ1-1	NA	ASNQDSSTEAF
TRBV5-6	TRBJ2-5	NA	ASSLVFRQTQY
TRBV10-2	TRBJ1-1	NA	ASCVTLENTEAF
TRBV20-1	TRBJ2-3	NA	SARVENTDTQY
TRBV5-1	TRBJ2-2	NA	ASSLSPNTGELF
TRBV6-5	TRBJ2-3	TRBD1	ASSSRQGGSDTQY
TRBV20-1	TRBJ2-7	TRBD2	SAPLGLAGVFYEQY
TRBV12-3/TRBV12-4	TRBJ1-6	NA	ASSLQGPLNSPLH
TRBV10-3	TRBJ2-1	NA	AIRGFLAEQF
TRBV20-1	TRBJ1-6	NA	SARWTENSPLH
TRBV21-1	TRBJ2-6	NA	ASSTLAGILICSGANVLT
TRBV15	TRBJ2-5	NA	ATSRGMRETQY
TRBV3-1	TRBJ2-7	NA	ASSRLVGAVNSYEQY
TRBV5-4	TRBJ2-1	TRBD2	ASSSGGLVDYNEQF